These 7 T cell receptor beta chains came from one sample sequenced in a study of neurological immune-mediated disorders. In TCRdb, the 5' RACE reads were re-called with MiXCR into one record per CDR3 protein. The table includes 50,000 to 60,000 distinct CDR3 sequences, more than 3% detected once. The sequencing input was CD4+ T cells from blood. These receptors originate from a middle-aged woman with multiple sclerosis.

This clonotype was counted ten times or more. The chain combines TRBV5-1 with TRBJ1-1; 7 bases are shared with TRBD1. There are 14 residues in the CDR3. Germline CDR1 reads SGHRS; CDR2 reads YFSETQ. J lost 8 bases, V lost 4 bases, and 11 bases had no gene match. The CDR3 DNA sequence: TGCGCCAGCAGCCCCCGGACAGGCCTCTCCGAAGCTTTCTTT. Translating gives CASSPRTGLSEAFF.

This clonotype was seen at least ten times. CDR3 amino acids: CASSPTGTASGNTIYF. In nucleotides, the CDR3 is TGTGCCAGCTCACCGACCGGGACAGCTTCTGGAAACACCATATATTTT. This chain uses TRBV18 with TRBJ1-3; 7 bases fit TRBD1. CDR1 and CDR2 from the germline V gene are KGHSH and LQKENI. The CDR3 extends over 16 amino acids. Trimming took 3 bases from V and 1 from J; bases not matched to a gene: 6.

The sample holds a few counts of this clonotype. This chain uses TRBV5-1 with TRBJ1-6, with D perhaps TRBD1 (5 bases). V lost 0 bases to trimming and J lost 5 bases, with 15 bases between them. Germline V gene data show CDR1 as SGHRS and CDR2 as YFSETQ. The CDR3 contains 17 residues. Here the CDR3 reads CASSLEGRSQDNSPLHF. In DNA form, the CDR3 reads TGCGCCAGCAGCTTGGAGGGCCGATCACAGGATAATTCACCCCTCCACTTT.

This clonotype came up many times. This chain links TRBV7-2 with TRBJ2-1, with TRBD2 identical over 15 bases. Per the germline V gene, CDR1 is SGHTA and CDR2 is FQGNSA. There are 18 residues in the CDR3. J gave up 2 bases and V 2 bases, and 4 bases lay outside the gene matches. CDR3: CASSLSGTSGGTYNEQFF. DNA for the CDR3: TGTGCCAGCAGCTTATCCGGGACTAGCGGGGGGACCTACAATGAGCAGTTCTTC.

The chain employs TRBV6-5 and TRBJ2-3; no definite D call. This CDR3 contains 16 residues. V lost 9 bases to trimming and J lost 1 base, with 20 bases between them. Germline lookup yields CDR1 MNHEY and CDR2 SVGAGI. This CDR3 is CARTPAALGGTDTQYF. CDR3 in DNA: TGTGCCAGAACCCCGGCGGCCCTAGGTGGCACAGATACGCAGTATTTT.

At least ten counts were recorded for this clonotype. This chain joins TRBV5-1 and TRBJ2-5; a possible D gene is TRBD1 (8 bases). CDR1 is SGHRS and CDR2 is YFSETQ in the germline V gene. Trimming left V 3 bases short and J 5 bases short, with 11 bases between. The CDR3 has 13 amino acids. The CDR3 coding sequence is TGCGCCAGCAGCTCACAGGGGGGGGAGACCCAGTACTTC. Amino acids: CASSSQGGETQYF.

This clonotype has ten or more counts. The rearrangement joins TRBV7-2 to TRBJ1-6; 7 bases are a match to TRBD1. Germline V gene data show CDR1 as SGHTA and CDR2 as FQGNSA. V shed 6 bases, J shed 7 bases, and the junction held 12 bases outside the gene matches. This CDR3 comprises 16 residues. The DNA for the CDR3 is TGTGCCAGCAGACCACGGACAGGCAGTTCCAATTCACCCCTCCACTTT. It yields the protein CASRPRTGSSNSPLHF. The full variable domain, completed using reference TRBV7-2 and TRBJ1-6, is GAGVSQSPSNKVTEKGKDVELRCDPISGHTALYWYRQSLGQGLEFLIYFQGNSAPDKSGLPSDRFSAERTGGSVSTLTIQRTQQEDSAVYLCASRPRTGSSNSPLHFGNGTRLTVT.